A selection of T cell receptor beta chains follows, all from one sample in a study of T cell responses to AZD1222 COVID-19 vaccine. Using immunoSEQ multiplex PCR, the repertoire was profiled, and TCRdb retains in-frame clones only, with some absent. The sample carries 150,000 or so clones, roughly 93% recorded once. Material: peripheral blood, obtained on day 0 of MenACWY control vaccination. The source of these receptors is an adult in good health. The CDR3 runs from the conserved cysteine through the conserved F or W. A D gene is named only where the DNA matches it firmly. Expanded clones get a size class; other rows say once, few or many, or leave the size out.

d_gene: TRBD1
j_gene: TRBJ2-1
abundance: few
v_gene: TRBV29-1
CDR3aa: CSVERGLYNEQFF
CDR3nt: TGCAGCGTTGAAAGGGGGCTATACAATGAGCAGTTCTTC

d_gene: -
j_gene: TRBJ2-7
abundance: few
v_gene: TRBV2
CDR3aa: CASSPFYEQYF
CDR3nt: TGTGCCAGCAGTCCCTTTTACGAGCAGTACTTC

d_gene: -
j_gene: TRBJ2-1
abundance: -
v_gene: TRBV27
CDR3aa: CASSLSPFHNEQFF
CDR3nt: TGTGCCAGCAGTTTATCTCCCTTTCACAATGAGCAGTTCTTC

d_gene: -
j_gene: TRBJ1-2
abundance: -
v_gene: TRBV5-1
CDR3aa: CASSLAAENYGYTF
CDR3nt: TGCGCCAGCAGCTTGGCCGCAGAGAACTATGGCTACACCTTC

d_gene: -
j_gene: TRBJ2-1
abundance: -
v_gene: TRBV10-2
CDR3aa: CASSESRGLYNEQFF
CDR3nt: TGCGCCAGCAGTGAGTCGCGGGGGCTATACAATGAGCAGTTCTTC

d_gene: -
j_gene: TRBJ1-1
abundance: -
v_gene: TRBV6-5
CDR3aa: CASSSLGTVNTEAFF
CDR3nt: TGTGCCAGCAGTTCCCTGGGGACGGTGAACACTGAAGCTTTCTTT

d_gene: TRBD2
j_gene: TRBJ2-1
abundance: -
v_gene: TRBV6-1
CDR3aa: CASSDLSGGPYNEQFF
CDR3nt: TGTGCCAGCAGTGACCTTAGCGGGGGGCCTTACAATGAGCAGTTCTTC

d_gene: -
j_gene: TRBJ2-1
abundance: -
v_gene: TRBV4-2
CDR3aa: CASSQSGRSSYNEQFF
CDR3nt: TGTGCCAGCAGCCAAAGCGGCCGGAGCTCCTACAATGAGCAGTTCTTC

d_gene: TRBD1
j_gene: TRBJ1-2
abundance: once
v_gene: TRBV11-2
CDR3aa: CASSLGLAQGVHGYTF
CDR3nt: TGTGCCAGCAGCTTAGGTTTGGCACAGGGGGTACATGGCTACACCTTC

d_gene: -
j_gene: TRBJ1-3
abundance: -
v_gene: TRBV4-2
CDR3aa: CASSQATGFSSGNTIYF
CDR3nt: TGTGCCAGCAGCCAAGCGACGGGGTTCAGCTCTGGAAACACCATATATTTT

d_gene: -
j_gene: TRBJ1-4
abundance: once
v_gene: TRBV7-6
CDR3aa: CASSLVSTTNEKLFF
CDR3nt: TGTGCCAGCAGCTTAGTATCTACAACTAATGAAAAACTGTTTTTT

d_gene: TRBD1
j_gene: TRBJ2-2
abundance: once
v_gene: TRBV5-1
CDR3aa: CAHRDRESGELFF
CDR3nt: TGCGCCCACCGGGACAGGGAGTCCGGGGAGCTGTTTTTT

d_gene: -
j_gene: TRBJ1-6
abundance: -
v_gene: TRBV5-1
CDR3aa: CASRLRVDSPLHF
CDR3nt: TGCGCCAGCAGATTAAGAGTTGATTCACCCCTCCACTTT

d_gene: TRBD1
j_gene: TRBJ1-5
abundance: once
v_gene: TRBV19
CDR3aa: CASSIRTGGVQPQHF
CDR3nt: TGTGCCAGTAGTATTCGAACAGGGGGCGTTCAGCCCCAGCATTTT

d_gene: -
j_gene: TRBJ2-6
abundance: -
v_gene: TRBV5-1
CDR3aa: CASSLSSGANVLTF
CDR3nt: TGCGCCAGCAGCTTGAGCTCTGGGGCCAACGTCCTGACTTTC

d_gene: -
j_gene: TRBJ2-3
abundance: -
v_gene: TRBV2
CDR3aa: CASSGGNTDTQYF
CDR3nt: TGTGCCAGCAGTGGAGGGAACACAGATACGCAGTATTTT

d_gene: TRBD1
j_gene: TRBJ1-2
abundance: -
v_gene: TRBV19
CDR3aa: CASRDRQRNYGYTF
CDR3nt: TGTGCCAGTAGGGACAGGCAGAGGAACTATGGCTACACCTTC

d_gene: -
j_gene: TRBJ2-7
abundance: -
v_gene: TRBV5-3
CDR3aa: CARSLAEEQYF
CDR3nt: TGTGCCAGAAGCTTGGCCGAGGAGCAGTACTTC

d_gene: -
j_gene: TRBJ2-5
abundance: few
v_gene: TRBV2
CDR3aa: CASSEARAGQETQYF
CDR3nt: TGTGCCAGCAGTGAAGCTAGAGCGGGCCAAGAGACCCAGTACTTC

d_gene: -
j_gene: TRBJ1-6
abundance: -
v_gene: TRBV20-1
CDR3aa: CSARGLNNSPLHF
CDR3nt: TGCAGTGCTCGTGGACTGAATAATTCACCCCTCCACTTT

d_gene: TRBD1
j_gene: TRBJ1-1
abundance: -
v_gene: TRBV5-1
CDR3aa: CASSPGTVNTEAFF
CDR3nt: TGCGCCAGCAGCCCGGGGACAGTTAACACTGAAGCTTTCTTT

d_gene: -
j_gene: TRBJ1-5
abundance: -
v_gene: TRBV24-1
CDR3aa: CATSDLGQPRQPQHF
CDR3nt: TGTGCCACCAGTGATTTGGGGCAACCGAGGCAGCCCCAGCATTTT

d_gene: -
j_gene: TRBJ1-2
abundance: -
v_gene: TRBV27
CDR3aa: CASSSPREGYGYTF
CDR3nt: TGTGCCAGCAGTTCTCCCCGGGAGGGCTATGGCTACACCTTC

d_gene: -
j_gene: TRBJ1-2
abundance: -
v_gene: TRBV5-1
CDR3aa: CASSFTTGSYGYTF
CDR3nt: TGCGCCAGCAGCTTTACGACAGGCAGCTATGGCTACACCTTC

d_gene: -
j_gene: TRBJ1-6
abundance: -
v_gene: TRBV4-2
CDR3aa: CASSQDRGQIEHPGFSPLHF
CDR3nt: TGTGCCAGCAGCCAAGATAGGGGCCAGATCGAGCATCCGGGCTTTTCACCCCTCCACTTT

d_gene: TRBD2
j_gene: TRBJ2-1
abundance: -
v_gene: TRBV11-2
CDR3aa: CASSLRLGTSGSNSEQFF
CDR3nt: TGTGCCAGCAGCTTAAGGCTCGGGACTAGCGGGAGTAATTCTGAGCAGTTCTTC